The TCR beta chain described here comes from a study of cytomegalovirus exposure and HLA in healthy donors. V shed 2 bases, J shed 6 bases, and the junction held 10 bases outside the gene matches. Germline CDR1 and CDR2: SNHLY and FYNNEI. This CDR3 is 16 amino acids long. PCR primers comprised 60 Vbeta and 13 Jbeta primers. Sequencing used immunoSEQ multiplex PCR; TCRdb keeps in-frame clones, though not all of them. The sample shows about 140,000 clones, about four fifths of them seen only once. The receptor's source is a middle-aged man in good health and CMV-seronegative. Sequencing was performed on PBMCs. This chain uses TRBV2 with TRBJ1-5, with 7 bases identical to TRBD1. The CDR3 coding sequence is TGTGCCAGCAGTGAAATGGGTACAGGGGAAGGTCAGCCCCAGCATTTT. This gives the protein CASSEMGTGEGQPQHF.